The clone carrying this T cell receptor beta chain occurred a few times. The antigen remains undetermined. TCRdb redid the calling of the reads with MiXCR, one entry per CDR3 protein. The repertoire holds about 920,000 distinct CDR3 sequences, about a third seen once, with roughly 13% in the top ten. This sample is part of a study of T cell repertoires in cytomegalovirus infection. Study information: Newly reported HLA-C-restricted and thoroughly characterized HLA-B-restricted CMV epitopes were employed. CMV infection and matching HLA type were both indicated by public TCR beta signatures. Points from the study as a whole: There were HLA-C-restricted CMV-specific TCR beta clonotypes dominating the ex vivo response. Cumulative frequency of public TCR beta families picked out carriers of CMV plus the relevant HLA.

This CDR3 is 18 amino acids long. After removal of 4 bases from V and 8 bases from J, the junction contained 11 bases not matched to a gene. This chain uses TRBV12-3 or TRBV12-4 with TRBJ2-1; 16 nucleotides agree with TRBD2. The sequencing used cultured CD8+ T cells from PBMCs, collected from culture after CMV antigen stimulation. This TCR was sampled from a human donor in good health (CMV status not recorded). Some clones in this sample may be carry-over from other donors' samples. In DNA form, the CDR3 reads TGTGCCAGCAGTTCCACCGGGACTAGCGGGGGGGCCGGGGATGAGCAGTTCTTC. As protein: CASSSTGTSGGAGDEQFF.